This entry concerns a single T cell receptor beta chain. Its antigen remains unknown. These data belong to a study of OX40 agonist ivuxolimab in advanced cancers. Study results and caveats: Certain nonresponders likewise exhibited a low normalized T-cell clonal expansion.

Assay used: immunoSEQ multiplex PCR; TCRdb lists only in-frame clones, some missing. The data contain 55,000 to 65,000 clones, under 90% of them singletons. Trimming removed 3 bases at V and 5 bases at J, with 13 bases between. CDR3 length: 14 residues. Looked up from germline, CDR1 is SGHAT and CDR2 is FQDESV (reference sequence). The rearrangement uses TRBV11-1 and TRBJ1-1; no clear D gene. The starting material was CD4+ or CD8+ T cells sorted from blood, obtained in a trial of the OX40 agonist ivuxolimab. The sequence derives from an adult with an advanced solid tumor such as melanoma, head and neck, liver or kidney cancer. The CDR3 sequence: CASSFADGWTEAFF. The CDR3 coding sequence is TGTGCCAGCAGCTTCGCCGATGGATGGACTGAAGCTTTCTTT.